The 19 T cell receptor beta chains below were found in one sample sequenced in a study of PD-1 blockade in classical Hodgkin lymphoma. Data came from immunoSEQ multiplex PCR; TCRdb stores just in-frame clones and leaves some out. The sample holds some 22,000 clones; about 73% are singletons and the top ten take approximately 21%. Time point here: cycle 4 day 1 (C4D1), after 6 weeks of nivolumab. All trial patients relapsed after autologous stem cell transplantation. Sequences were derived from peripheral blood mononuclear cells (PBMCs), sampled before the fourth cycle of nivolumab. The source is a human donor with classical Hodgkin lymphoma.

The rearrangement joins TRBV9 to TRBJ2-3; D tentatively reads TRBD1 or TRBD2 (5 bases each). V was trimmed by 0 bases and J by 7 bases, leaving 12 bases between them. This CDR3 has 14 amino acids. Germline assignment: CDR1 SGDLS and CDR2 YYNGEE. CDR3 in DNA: TGTGCCAGCAGCGTAGGGCGTGGGGGATATACGCAGTATTTT. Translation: CASSVGRGGYTQYF.

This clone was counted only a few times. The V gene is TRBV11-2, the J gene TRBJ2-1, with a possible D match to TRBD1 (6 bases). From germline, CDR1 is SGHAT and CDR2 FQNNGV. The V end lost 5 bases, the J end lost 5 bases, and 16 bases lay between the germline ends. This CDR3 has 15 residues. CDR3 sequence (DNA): TGTGCCAGCAGCCCCATAACAGGGATAGACAATGAGCAGTTCTTC. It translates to CASSPITGIDNEQFF.

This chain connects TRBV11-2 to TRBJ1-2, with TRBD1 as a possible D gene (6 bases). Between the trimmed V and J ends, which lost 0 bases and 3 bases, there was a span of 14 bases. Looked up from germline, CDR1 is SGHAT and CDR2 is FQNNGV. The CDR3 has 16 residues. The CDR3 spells CASSLDLGGGDYGYTF. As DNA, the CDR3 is TGTGCCAGCAGCTTAGATCTTGGTGGGGGCGACTATGGCTACACCTTC.

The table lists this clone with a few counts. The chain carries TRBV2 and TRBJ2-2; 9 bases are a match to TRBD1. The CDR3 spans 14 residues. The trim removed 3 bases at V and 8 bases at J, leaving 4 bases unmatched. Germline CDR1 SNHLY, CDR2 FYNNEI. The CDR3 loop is CASSDYRGLGELFF. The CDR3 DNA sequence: TGTGCCAGCAGTGACTACAGGGGGCTAGGGGAGCTGTTTTTT.

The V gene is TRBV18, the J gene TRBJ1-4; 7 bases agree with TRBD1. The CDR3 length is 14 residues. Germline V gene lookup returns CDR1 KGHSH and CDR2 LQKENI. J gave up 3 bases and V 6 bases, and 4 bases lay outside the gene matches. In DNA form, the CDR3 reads TGTGCCAGCTCCTTGGGGACAGCTAATGAAAAACTGTTTTTT. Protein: CASSLGTANEKLFF.

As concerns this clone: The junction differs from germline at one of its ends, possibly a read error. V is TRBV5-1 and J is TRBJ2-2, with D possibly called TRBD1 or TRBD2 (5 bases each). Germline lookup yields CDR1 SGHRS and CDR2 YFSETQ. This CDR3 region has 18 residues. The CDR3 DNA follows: TGCGCCAGCAGCTTCATCGGGGACCTTACAGTGCGAACCGGGGACCTGTTTTTT. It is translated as CASSFIGDLTVRTGDLFF.

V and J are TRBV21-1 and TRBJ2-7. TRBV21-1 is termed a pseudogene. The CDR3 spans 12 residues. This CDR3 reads CASSKHDYEQYF. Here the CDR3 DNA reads TGTGCCAGCAGCAAACACGACTACGAGCAGTACTTC.

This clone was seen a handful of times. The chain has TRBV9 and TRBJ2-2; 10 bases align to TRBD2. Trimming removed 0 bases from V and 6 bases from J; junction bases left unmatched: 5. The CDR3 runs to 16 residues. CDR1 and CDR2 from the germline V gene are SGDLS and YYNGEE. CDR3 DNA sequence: TGTGCCAGCAGCGTAGTACCTAGCGGGAGCTCCGGGGAGCTGTTTTTT. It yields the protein CASSVVPSGSSGELFF.

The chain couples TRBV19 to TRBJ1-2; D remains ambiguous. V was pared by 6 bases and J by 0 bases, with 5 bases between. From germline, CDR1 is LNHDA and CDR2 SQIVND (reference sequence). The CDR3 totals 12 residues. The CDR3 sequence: CASSRSNYGYTF. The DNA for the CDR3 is TGTGCCAGTAGCCGTTCTAACTATGGCTACACCTTC.

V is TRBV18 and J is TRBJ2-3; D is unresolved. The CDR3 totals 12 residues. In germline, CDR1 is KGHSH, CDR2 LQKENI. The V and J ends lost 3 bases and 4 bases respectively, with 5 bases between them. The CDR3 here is CASSPVADTQYF. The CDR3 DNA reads TGTGCCAGCTCACCCGTGGCAGATACGCAGTATTTT.

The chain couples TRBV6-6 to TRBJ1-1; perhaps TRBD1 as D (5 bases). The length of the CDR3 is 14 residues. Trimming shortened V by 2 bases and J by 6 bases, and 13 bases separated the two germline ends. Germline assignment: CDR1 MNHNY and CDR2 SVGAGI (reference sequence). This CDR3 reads CASSYGAGLAEAFF. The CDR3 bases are TGTGCCAGCAGTTACGGGGCAGGGTTGGCTGAAGCTTTCTTT.

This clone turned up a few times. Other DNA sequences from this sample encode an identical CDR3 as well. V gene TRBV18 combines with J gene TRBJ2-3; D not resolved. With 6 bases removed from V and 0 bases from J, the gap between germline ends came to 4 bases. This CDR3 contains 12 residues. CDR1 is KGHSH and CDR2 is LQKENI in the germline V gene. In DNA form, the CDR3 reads TGTGCCAGCTCCCCTAGCACAGATACGCAGTATTTT. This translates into CASSPSTDTQYF.

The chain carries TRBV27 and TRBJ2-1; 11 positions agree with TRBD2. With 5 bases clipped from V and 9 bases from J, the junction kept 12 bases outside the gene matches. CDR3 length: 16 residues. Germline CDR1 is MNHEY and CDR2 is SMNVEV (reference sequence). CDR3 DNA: TGTGCCAGCAGTCCATACACTAGCGGGAGTGGGGGTGAGCAGTTCTTC. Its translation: CASSPYTSGSGGEQFF.

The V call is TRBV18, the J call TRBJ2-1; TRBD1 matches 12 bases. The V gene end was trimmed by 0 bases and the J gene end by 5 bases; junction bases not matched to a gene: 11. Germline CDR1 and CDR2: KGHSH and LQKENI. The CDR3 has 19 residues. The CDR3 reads CASSPPGQGAAGSNNEQFF. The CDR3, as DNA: TGTGCCAGCTCACCACCGGGACAGGGGGCTGCAGGGTCGAACAATGAGCAGTTCTTC.

This CDR3 reads CASSEQAGQPANIQYF. The CDR3, as DNA: TGCGCCAGCAGTGAGCAGGCAGGGCAACCCGCAAACATTCAGTACTTC. The rearrangement joins TRBV10-2 to TRBJ2-4, with a tentative D call TRBD1 (5 bases). The CDR3 extends over 16 amino acids. Per the germline V gene, CDR1 is WSHSY and CDR2 is SAAADI. V lost 2 bases, J lost 6 bases, and 17 bases lay in between.

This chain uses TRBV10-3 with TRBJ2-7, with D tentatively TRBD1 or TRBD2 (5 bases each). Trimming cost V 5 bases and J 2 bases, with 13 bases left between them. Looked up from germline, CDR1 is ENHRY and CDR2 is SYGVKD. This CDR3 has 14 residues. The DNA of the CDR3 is TGTGCCATCAGTTCCGGGACGGCGGCCTACGAGCAGTACTTC. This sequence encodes CAISSGTAAYEQYF.

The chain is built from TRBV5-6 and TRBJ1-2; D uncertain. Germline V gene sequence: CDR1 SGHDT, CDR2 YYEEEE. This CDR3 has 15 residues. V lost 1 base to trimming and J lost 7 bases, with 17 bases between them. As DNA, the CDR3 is TGTGCCAGCAGCTTGTTGTGGGGTATGGGGTTTGGCTACACCTTC. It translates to CASSLLWGMGFGYTF.

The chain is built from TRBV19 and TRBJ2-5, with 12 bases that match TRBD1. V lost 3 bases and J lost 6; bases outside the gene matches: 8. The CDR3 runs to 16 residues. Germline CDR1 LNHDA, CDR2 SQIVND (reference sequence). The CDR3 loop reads CASSISGQGAWKTQYF. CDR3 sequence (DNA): TGTGCCAGTAGTATTTCGGGACAGGGGGCCTGGAAGACCCAGTACTTC.

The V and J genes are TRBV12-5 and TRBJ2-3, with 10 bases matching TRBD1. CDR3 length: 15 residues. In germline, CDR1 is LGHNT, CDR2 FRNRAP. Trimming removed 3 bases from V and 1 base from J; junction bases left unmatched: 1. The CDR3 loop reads CASGLGQGGTDTQYF. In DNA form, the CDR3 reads TGTGCTAGTGGTTTAGGACAGGGGGGCACAGATACGCAGTATTTT.